The rows below give T cell receptor beta chains drawn from one sample of a study of T cell responses to AZD1222 COVID-19 vaccine. TCRdb's copy holds only in-frame clones and misses some; the assay was immunoSEQ multiplex PCR. This sample has over 100,000 clones, with around 85% found just once. This specimen was peripheral blood, taken on day 0 of AZD1222 vaccination. These TCRs come from an adult in good health. CDR3s leave out the opening cysteine and the closing phenylalanine or tryptophan.

TRBJ2-3 | TRBV21-1 | 18 | ASSKRALLPLPGGTDTQY
TRBJ1-3 | TRBV30 | 13 | AWSVRTFSGNTIY
TRBJ2-7 | TRBV11-2 | 12 | ASSPAGTNYEQY
TRBJ1-5 | TRBV2 | 11 | ASSRDRRGTQH
TRBJ1-6 | TRBV27 | 16 | ASSSPRGQGARNSPLH
TRBJ2-1 | TRBV9 | 13 | ASSVGGGGWDEQF
TRBJ1-2 | TRBV28 | 15 | ASARTGKVAMGYGYT
TRBJ2-3 | TRBV11-2 | 15 | ASSSDSESARFVTQY
TRBJ2-7 | TRBV28 | 13 | ASSASVQSIYEQY
TRBJ2-3 | TRBV5-1 | 11 | ASSLSPGGTQY
TRBJ2-7 | TRBV11-3 | 12 | ASSAGDSSYEQY
TRBJ1-5 | TRBV19 | 11 | ASSTGVNQPQH
TRBJ1-3 | TRBV11-1 | 14 | ASSSPRGVSGNTIY
TRBJ2-1 | TRBV10-2 | 12 | ASTRLARYNEQF
TRBJ1-1 | TRBV19 | 12 | ASSIAPANTEAF
TRBJ1-2 | TRBV5-1 | 11 | ASSGGQNYGYT
TRBJ1-1 | TRBV19 | 13 | ASSIGGQVNTEAF
TRBJ2-1 | TRBV6-6 | 15 | ASSRPPAGTLYNEQF
TRBJ2-3 | TRBV6-1 | 14 | ASSEPAGGFTDTQY
TRBJ1-3 | TRBV7-2 | 14 | ASNPLVVTGGNTIY
TRBJ2-7 | TRBV4-2 | 9 | ASSPAGEQY
TRBJ1-6 | TRBV5-1 | 13 | ASSPEGTSNSPLH
TRBJ1-5 | TRBV5-6 | 12 | ASSLRAADQPQH
TRBJ1-2 | TRBV10-2 | 12 | ASSEPTGDYGYT
TRBJ2-6 | TRBV28 | 13 | ASSFPGSGANVLT
TRBJ1-2 | TRBV19 | 15 | ASSMPAGAYSNYGYT
TRBJ2-2 | TRBV5-6 | 15 | ASDLRTSGSLPGELF
TRBJ2-7 | TRBV11-3 | 13 | ASSLGGGNGYEQY
TRBJ2-7 | TRBV28 | 17 | ASSSPGTSGFVRSYEQY
TRBJ2-3 | TRBV30 | 12 | ACPGRGRPDTQY
TRBJ1-2 | TRBV3-1/TRBV3-2 | 15 | ASSPESRGGASYGYT
TRBJ1-5 | TRBV24-1 | 11 | ATSVSGNQPQH